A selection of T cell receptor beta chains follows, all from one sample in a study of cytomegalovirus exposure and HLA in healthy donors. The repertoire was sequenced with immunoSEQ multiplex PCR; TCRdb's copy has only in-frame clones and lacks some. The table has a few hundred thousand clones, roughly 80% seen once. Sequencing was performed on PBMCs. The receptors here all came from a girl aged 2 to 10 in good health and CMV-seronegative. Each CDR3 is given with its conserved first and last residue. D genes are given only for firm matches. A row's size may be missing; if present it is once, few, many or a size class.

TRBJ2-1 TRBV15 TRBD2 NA CATSPSIGLAGGPTANEQFF TGTGCCACCAGCCCTAGCATAGGACTAGCGGGGGGGCCCACTGCGAATGAGCAGTTCTTC
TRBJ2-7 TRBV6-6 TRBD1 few CASTGTGYEQYF TGTGCCAGCACCGGGACAGGCTACGAGCAGTACTTC
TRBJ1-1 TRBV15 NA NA CATSRDSSTAFF TGTGCCACCAGCAGAGATTCCTCTACGGCTTTCTTT
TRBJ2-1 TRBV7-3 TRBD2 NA CASSLSTSGEQYNEQFF TGTGCCAGCAGCTTAAGCACTAGCGGGGAACAATACAATGAGCAGTTCTTC
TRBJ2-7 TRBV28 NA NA CASSERGRAPYEQYF TGTGCCAGCAGTGAAAGGGGCAGGGCCCCCTACGAGCAGTACTTC
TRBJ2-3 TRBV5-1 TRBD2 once CASRFTSGRAFWDGTDTQYF TGCGCCAGCAGATTTACTAGCGGGAGGGCCTTCTGGGATGGGACAGATACGCAGTATTTT
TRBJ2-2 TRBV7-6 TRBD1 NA CASSFNRDSIYTGELFF TGTGCCAGCAGCTTTAACAGGGACAGTATATACACCGGGGAGCTGTTTTTT
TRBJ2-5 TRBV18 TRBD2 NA CASSPLSGSETQYF TGTGCCAGCTCACCATTAAGCGGGAGTGAGACCCAGTACTTC
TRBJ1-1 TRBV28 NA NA CASSLRVGLGEAFF TGTGCCAGCAGTTTAAGAGTGGGCTTGGGTGAAGCTTTCTTT
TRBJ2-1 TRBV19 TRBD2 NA CASSIGVGLAFNEQFF TGTGCCAGTAGTATAGGGGTGGGACTAGCATTCAATGAGCAGTTCTTC
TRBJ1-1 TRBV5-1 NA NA CASTRFEGWNTEAFF TGCGCCAGCACCAGGTTCGAGGGATGGAACACTGAAGCTTTCTTT
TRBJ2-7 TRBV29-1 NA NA CSVVGRASNEQYF TGCAGCGTTGTAGGCAGGGCAAGCAACGAGCAGTACTTC
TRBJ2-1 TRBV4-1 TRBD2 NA CASRPTLAGVRGNEQFF TGCGCCAGCAGACCGACCCTAGCGGGAGTTAGGGGGAATGAGCAGTTCTTC
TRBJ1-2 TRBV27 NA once CASRARGANHYGYTF TGTGCCAGCAGGGCCAGGGGTGCTAATCACTATGGCTACACCTTC
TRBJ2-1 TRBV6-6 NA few CASSYSQEQFF TGTGCCAGCAGTTACTCTCAAGAGCAGTTCTTC
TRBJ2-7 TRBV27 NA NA CASSYYREMREQYF TGTGCCAGCAGTTACTACAGGGAAATGAGAGAGCAGTACTTC
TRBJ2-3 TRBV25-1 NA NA CASSEPGTTDTQYF TGTGCCAGCAGTGAACCCGGGACTACAGATACGCAGTATTTT
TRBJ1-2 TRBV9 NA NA CASRSLGDYGYTF TGTGCCAGCCGGAGTCTCGGGGACTATGGCTACACCTTC
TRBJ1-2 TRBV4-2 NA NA CASSQAGRGGRTGYTF TGTGCCAGCAGCCAAGCTGGTAGAGGGGGACGTACTGGCTACACCTTC
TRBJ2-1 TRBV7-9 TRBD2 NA CAKEEAGGPSEQFF TGTGCCAAAGAAGAAGCGGGAGGGCCGAGTGAGCAGTTCTTC
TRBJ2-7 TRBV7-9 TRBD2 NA CASSPPVPAGVYEQYF TGTGCCAGCAGCCCTCCCGTTCCAGCGGGGGTGTACGAGCAGTACTTC
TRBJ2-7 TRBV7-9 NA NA CASSSGGLGVPAAYEQYF TGTGCCAGCAGCTCCGGGGGACTGGGCGTGCCGGCCGCCTACGAGCAGTACTTC
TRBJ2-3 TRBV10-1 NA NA CASSESEGTGSDTQYF TGCGCCAGCAGTGAGTCGGAGGGAACGGGATCAGATACGCAGTATTTT
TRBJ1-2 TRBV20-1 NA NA CSVQGPYGYTF TGCAGTGTTCAGGGGCCCTATGGCTACACCTTC
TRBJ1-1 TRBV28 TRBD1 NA CASSLQQGDPNTEAFF TGTGCCAGCAGTTTACAACAGGGGGACCCGAACACTGAAGCTTTCTTT
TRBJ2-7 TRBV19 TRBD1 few CASSIDRDPLAEQYF TGTGCCAGTAGTATCGACAGGGACCCCCTCGCGGAGCAGTACTTC
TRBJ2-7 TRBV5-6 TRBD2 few CASSLGGGRAGEQYF TGTGCCAGCAGCTTGGGCGGGGGACGAGCGGGCGAGCAGTACTTC
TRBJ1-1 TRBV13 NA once CASSPGRGGLAEAFF TGTGCCAGCAGCCCCGGCCGGGGAGGTTTGGCTGAAGCTTTCTTT
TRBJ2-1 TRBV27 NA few CASSYGRSRGEQFF TGTGCCAGCAGTTACGGTCGAAGTCGGGGTGAGCAGTTCTTC
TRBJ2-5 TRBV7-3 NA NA CASSSSREPGETQYF TGTGCCAGCAGCTCGTCCAGGGAACCGGGAGAGACCCAGTACTTC
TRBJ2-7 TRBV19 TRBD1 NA CASTRRQGLSYEQYF TGTGCCAGCACTCGGAGACAGGGCCTATCCTACGAGCAGTACTTC